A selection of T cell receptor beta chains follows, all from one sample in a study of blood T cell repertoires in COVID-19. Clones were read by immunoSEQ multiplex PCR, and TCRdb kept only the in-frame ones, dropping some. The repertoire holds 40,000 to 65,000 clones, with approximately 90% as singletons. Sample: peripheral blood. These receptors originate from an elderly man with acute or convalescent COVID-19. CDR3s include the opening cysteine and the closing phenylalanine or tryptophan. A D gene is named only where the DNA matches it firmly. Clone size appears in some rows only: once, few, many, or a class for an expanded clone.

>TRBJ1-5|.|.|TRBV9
CASSVGAGLSNQPQHF
TGTGCCAGCAGCGTAGGTGCAGGACTAAGCAATCAGCCCCAGCATTTT
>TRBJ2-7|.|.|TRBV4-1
CASSQRFGAPETHSYEQYF
TGCGCCAGCAGCCAAAGATTTGGGGCGCCAGAGACCCACTCCTACGAGCAGTACTTC
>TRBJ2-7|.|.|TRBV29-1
CSVELTDKSYEQYF
TGCAGCGTTGAATTAACCGACAAATCCTACGAGCAGTACTTC
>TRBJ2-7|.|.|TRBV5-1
CASSLGNRDTDQYF
TGCGCCAGCAGCTTAGGTAACAGGGATACGGATCAGTACTTC
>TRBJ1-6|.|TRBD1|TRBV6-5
CASILDRGNSPLHF
TGTGCCAGCATCCTGGACAGGGGGAATTCACCCCTCCACTTT
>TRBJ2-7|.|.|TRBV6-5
CASSYPGGSHEQYF
TGTGCCAGCAGCTACCCTGGTGGGAGCCACGAGCAGTACTTC
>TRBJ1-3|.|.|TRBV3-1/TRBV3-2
CASTRGRSGNTIYF
TGTGCCAGCACGCGGGGGAGGTCTGGAAACACCATATATTTT
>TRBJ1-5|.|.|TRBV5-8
CASSSADRGWPQHF
TGTGCCAGCAGCTCAGCCGATCGGGGGTGGCCCCAGCATTTT
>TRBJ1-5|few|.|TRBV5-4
CASSNQGNPNQPQHF
TGTGCCAGCAGCAACCAGGGGAACCCGAATCAGCCCCAGCATTTT
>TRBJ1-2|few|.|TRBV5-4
CASSFDRYPSPPYGYTF
TGTGCCAGCAGTTTTGACAGGTATCCATCTCCCCCGTATGGCTACACCTTC
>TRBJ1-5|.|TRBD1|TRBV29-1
CSVEAGGPNQPQHF
TGCAGCGTTGAGGCAGGGGGCCCTAATCAGCCCCAGCATTTT
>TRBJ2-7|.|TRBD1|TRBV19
CAVDRGPPCEQYF
TGTGCCGTCGACAGGGGGCCCCCCTGCGAGCAGTACTTC
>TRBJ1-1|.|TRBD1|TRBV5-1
CASSRMGQAEAFF
TGCGCCAGCAGCAGGATGGGACAGGCTGAAGCTTTCTTT
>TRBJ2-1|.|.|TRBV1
CTSSQEKAGGPRLYNEQFF
TGCACCAGCAGCCAAGAAAAAGCGGGGGGGCCCCGGCTCTACAATGAGCAGTTCTTC
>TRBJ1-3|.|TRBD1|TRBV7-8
CASSLTPIGGARGNTIYF
TGTGCCAGCAGCTTAACCCCAATAGGGGGCGCGCGGGGAAACACCATATATTTT
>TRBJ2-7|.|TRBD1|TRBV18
CASSRSRTGEYEQYF
TGTGCCAGCTCCCGTAGTAGGACAGGGGAATACGAGCAGTACTTC
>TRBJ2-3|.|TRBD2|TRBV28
CASSFVLGGGPTDTQYF
TGTGCCAGCAGTTTTGTTCTCGGCGGGGGGCCCACAGATACGCAGTATTTT
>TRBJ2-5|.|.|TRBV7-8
CASSLALQETQYF
TGTGCCAGCAGCTTAGCTTTACAAGAGACCCAGTACTTC
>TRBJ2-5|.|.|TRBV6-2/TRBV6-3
CASSYSRGETQYF
TGTGCCAGCAGTTACTCCAGGGGAGAGACCCAGTACTTC
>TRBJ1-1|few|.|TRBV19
CASIGGPVMNTEAFF
TGTGCCAGTATCGGAGGTCCCGTCATGAACACTGAAGCTTTCTTT
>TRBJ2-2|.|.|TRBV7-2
CASSLQGYTGELFF
TGTGCCAGCAGCTTACAGGGATACACCGGGGAGCTGTTTTTT
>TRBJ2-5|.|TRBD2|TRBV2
CASSNGGAGAQETQYF
TGTGCCAGCAGCAATGGTGGAGCGGGGGCCCAAGAGACCCAGTACTTC